The TCR beta chain described here comes from a study of shared clonotypes between healthy human individuals. TCRdb's table, derived via immunoSEQ multiplex PCR, lists solely in-frame clones and lacks some. The sample lists 2 million to 2.5 million clones, approximately 95% occurring once. Per the germline V gene, CDR1 is SGHAT and CDR2 is FQNNGV. Trimming cost V 7 bases and J 3 bases, with 16 bases left between them. This CDR3 region has 15 residues. Material for sequencing was naive CD4+ T cells sorted from blood. Subset indicated: CD45RA+ positively selected. The TCR was taken from a man between 18 and 29 years old in good health. The V call is TRBV11-2, the J call TRBJ2-4, with D perhaps matching TRBD2 (7 bases). Written as DNA, the CDR3 is TGTGCCAGCACCGTCGGGGGGCTGGGCAAAAACATTCAGTACTTC. Protein: CASTVGGLGKNIQYF.